This TCR beta chain was recovered during a study of blood T cell repertoires in COVID-19. Across the whole study: From the United States, Italy and Spain came samples of acute and convalescent COVID-19.

V shed 5 bases and J shed 6 bases, with 13 bases lying between them. Germline loops: CDR1 LGHDT, CDR2 YNNKEL (reference sequence). This CDR3 comprises 13 residues. The assay was immunoSEQ multiplex PCR, and TCRdb's table has in-frame clones only and misses some. The sample has about 230,000 clones, approximately 88% seen once. The rearrangement links TRBV3-1 (or the pseudogene TRBV3-2) to TRBJ1-2, with D possibly being TRBD1 (5 bases). Sequenced input: peripheral blood. The TCR sequence derives from a man in his forties or fifties with acute or convalescent COVID-19. The CDR3 DNA is TGTGCCAGCAGCACACAACAGGCTAATGGCTACACCTTC. Translated: CASSTQQANGYTF.